The clone carrying this T cell receptor beta chain was observed a few times. The antigen remains unidentified. The sample originates from a study of naive and memory T cell subsets. Two oligonucleotides, mixed equimolar, formed the beta constant-region primer covering TRBC1 and TRBC2. Nested alpha and beta constant-region primers with the SP2 primer drove four PCR rounds on ligated cDNA. From the UMI-ligation and nested PCR reads, TCRdb called clonotypes with MiXCR, one entry per CDR3 protein. The table has tens of thousands of distinct CDR3 sequences, less than 20% seen once. CDR1 is SGHVS and CDR2 is FQNEAQ in the germline V gene. V trimming: 5 bases; J trimming: 7 bases; junction bases outside the gene matches: 7. This CDR3 comprises 14 residues. Whole-study results and caveats: Over 95% of naive TCR sequences appeared only once after error correction, unlike memory subsets.

Material: effector memory CD4+ T cells from blood. The subset is: effector memory, CD45RA- CD27-. The TCR sequence derives from a human donor in good health. The chain links TRBV7-8 to TRBJ1-5; 8 bases match TRBD1. This chain's CDR3 is CASSNRQGIQPQHF. The CDR3 bases are TGTGCCAGCAGCAATCGACAGGGGATACAGCCCCAGCATTTT.